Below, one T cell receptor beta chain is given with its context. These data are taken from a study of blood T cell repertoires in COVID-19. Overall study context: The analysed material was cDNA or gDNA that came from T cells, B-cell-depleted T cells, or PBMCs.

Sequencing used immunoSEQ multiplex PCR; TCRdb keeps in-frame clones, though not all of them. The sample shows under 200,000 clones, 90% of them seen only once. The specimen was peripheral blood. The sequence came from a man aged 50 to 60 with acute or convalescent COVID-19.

For the CDR3, the DNA is TGTGCCAGCAGTCCCCCACAGCCCGCTAACTATGGCTACACCTTC. Its protein is CASSPPQPANYGYTF. J is TRBJ1-2 and V is TRBV28; D remains unclear. The CDR3 extends over 15 amino acids. CDR1 and CDR2 (germline): MDHEN, SYDVKM. The germline V and J ends were trimmed by 5 bases and 0 bases, with 13 bases remaining between them.